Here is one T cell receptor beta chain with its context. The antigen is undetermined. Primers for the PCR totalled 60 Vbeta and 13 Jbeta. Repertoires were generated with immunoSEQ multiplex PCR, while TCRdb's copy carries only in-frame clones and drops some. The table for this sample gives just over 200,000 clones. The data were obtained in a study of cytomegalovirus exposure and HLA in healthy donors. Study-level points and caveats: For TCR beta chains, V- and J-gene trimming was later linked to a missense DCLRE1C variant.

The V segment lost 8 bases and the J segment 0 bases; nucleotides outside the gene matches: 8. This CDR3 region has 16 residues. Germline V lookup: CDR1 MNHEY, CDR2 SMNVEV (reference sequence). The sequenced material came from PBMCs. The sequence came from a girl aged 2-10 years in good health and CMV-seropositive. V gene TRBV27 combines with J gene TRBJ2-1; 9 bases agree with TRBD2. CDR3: CASQTSGRSSYNEQFF. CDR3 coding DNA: TGTGCCAGCCAGACAAGCGGGAGGAGCTCCTACAATGAGCAGTTCTTC.